This T cell receptor (beta chain) is drawn from a study of cytomegalovirus exposure and HLA in healthy donors. Study-level points and caveats: Later analysis identified about 18,000 TCR beta sequences associated with HLA alleles, using a false discovery rate threshold of 0.05.

Both 60 Vbeta primers and 13 Jbeta primers went into the PCR. TCRdb's copy holds only in-frame clones and misses some; the assay was immunoSEQ multiplex PCR. The repertoire includes about 200,000 clones, 65% to 85% of them detected once, and about 1.7% sits in the top ten. CDR3 size: 15 residues. In germline, CDR1 is SGDLS, CDR2 YYNGEE. The J segment lost 5 bases and the V segment lost 3 bases, leaving 4 bases of the junction unmatched. In the case of this clone: The antigen remains undetermined.

The V call is TRBV9, the J call TRBJ2-2, with TRBD1 matching 10 bases. Sequenced: PBMCs. The receptor comes from a man in his forties or fifties in good health and CMV-seronegative. The CDR3 reads CASSGRQGATGELFF. The CDR3 DNA sequence: TGTGCCAGCAGCGGAAGACAGGGGGCTACCGGGGAGCTGTTTTTT.